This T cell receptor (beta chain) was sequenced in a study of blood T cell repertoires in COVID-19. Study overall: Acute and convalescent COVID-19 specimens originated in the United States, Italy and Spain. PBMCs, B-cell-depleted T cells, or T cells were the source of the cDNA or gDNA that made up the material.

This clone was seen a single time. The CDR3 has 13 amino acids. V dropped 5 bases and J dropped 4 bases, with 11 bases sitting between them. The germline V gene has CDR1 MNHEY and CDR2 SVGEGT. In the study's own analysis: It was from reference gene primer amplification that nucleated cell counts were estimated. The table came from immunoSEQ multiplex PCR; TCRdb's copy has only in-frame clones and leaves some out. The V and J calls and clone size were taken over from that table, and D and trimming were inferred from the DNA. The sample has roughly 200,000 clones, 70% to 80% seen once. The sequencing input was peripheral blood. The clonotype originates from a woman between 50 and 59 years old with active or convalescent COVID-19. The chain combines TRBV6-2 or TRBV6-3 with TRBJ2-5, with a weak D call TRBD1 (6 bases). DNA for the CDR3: TGTGCCAGCAGTAACAGGGAAAGAGAGACCCAGTACTTC. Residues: CASSNRERETQYF.